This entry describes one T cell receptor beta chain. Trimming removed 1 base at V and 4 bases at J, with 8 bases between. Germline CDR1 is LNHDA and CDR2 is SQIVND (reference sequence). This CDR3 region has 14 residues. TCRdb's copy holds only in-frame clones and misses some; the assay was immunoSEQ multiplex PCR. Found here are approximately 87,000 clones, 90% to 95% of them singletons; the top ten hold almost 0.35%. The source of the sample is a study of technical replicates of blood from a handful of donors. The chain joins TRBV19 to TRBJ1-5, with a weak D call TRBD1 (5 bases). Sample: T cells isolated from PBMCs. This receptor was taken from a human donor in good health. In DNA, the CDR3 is TGTGCCAGTAGTATAGGACAGAGAAATCAGCCCCAGCATTTT. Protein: CASSIGQRNQPQHF.